The rows below give T cell receptor beta chains drawn from one sample of a study of blood T cell repertoires in COVID-19. Sequenced by immunoSEQ multiplex PCR; TCRdb stores in-frame clones only, minus some. This table holds approximately 190,000 clones, 75% to 90% found once. Source material: peripheral blood. All receptors come from a woman in her 40s with acute or convalescent COVID-19. CDR3s include the opening cysteine and the closing phenylalanine or tryptophan. Each record gives: clone size, J gene, V gene, D gene, CDR3 protein, CDR3 DNA. D genes are given only for firm matches. Expanded clones are given a class, and other clones once, few, many or no size at all.

size: .
J: TRBJ2-7
V: TRBV4-1
D: TRBD2
CDR3: CASSQDPGAAGGTYEQYF
DNA: TGCGCCAGCAGCCAAGATCCCGGAGCGGCGGGAGGTACCTACGAGCAGTACTTC

size: once
J: TRBJ1-1
V: TRBV2
D: .
CDR3: CASSERRPTQAEAFF
DNA: TGTGCCAGCAGTGAACGTCGCCCAACCCAGGCTGAAGCTTTCTTT

size: .
J: TRBJ2-2
V: TRBV6-4
D: TRBD1
CDR3: CASRGQGDAGELFF
DNA: TGTGCCAGCAGGGGACAGGGAGACGCCGGGGAGCTGTTTTTT

size: few
J: TRBJ2-7
V: TRBV7-2
D: TRBD2
CDR3: CASSLGPWTRDEQYF
DNA: TGTGCCAGCAGCTTAGGGCCCTGGACTAGGGATGAGCAGTACTTC

size: .
J: TRBJ1-6
V: TRBV27
D: .
CDR3: CASSSQGPYYNSPLHF
DNA: TGTGCCAGCAGTTCGCAGGGCCCCTACTATAATTCACCCCTCCACTTT

size: .
J: TRBJ1-2
V: TRBV28
D: TRBD1
CDR3: CASRSPSRGLGYGYTF
DNA: TGTGCCAGCAGATCTCCATCCAGGGGGCTAGGCTATGGCTACACCTTC

size: .
J: TRBJ2-5
V: TRBV5-1
D: TRBD2
CDR3: CASSPGLAGETQYF
DNA: TGCGCCAGCAGCCCCGGACTAGCGGGAGAGACCCAGTACTTC

size: .
J: TRBJ1-3
V: TRBV28
D: TRBD1
CDR3: CASSPAGGENTIYF
DNA: TGTGCCAGCAGCCCGGCAGGGGGTGAAAACACCATATATTTT

size: .
J: TRBJ1-3
V: TRBV4-1
D: .
CDR3: CASSQDPRGGNTIYF
DNA: TGCGCCAGCAGCCAAGACCCGCGGGGGGGAAACACCATATATTTT

size: .
J: TRBJ2-3
V: TRBV30
D: TRBD2
CDR3: CASAGAGGTDTQYF
DNA: TGTGCCTCAGCCGGAGCGGGGGGCACAGATACGCAGTATTTT

size: .
J: TRBJ1-3
V: TRBV5-1
D: .
CDR3: CASSLISGYGNTIYF
DNA: TGCGCCAGCAGCTTAATCTCAGGGTATGGAAACACCATATATTTT

size: once
J: TRBJ2-7
V: TRBV6-5
D: TRBD1
CDR3: CASSYQGASLYEQYF
DNA: TGTGCCAGCAGTTACCAGGGGGCGTCCCTTTACGAGCAGTACTTC

size: few
J: TRBJ1-3
V: TRBV19
D: .
CDR3: CASRSLDSGNTIYF
DNA: TGTGCCAGCCGCAGTCTAGACTCTGGAAACACCATATATTTT

size: .
J: TRBJ1-1
V: TRBV7-3
D: .
CDR3: CASSLATGYTEAFF
DNA: TGTGCCAGCAGCTTAGCAACAGGGTACACTGAAGCTTTCTTT

size: .
J: TRBJ2-7
V: TRBV7-9
D: .
CDR3: CASSPSRDEQYF
DNA: TGTGCCAGCAGCCCCTCCAGGGACGAGCAGTACTTC

size: .
J: TRBJ2-3
V: TRBV5-6
D: TRBD2
CDR3: CASSLSGSGADTQYF
DNA: TGTGCCAGCAGCCTTAGCGGGAGCGGGGCAGATACGCAGTATTTT

size: .
J: TRBJ1-1
V: TRBV10-3
D: .
CDR3: CAIRAQGNTEAFF
DNA: TGTGCCATCAGAGCACAGGGAAACACTGAAGCTTTCTTT

size: many
J: TRBJ1-1
V: TRBV4-2
D: .
CDR3: CASSPQGFTTEAFF
DNA: TGTGCCAGCAGCCCGCAGGGGTTTACCACTGAAGCTTTCTTT

size: .
J: TRBJ2-7
V: TRBV6-5
D: TRBD2
CDR3: CASSYGGGRGPYEQYF
DNA: TGTGCCAGCAGTTACGGGGGCGGGAGGGGACCCTACGAGCAGTACTTC

size: .
J: TRBJ1-2
V: TRBV5-1
D: .
CDR3: CASSLSEIPNYGYTF
DNA: TGCGCCAGCAGCTTGTCTGAGATCCCTAACTATGGCTACACCTTC

size: once
J: TRBJ2-1
V: TRBV9
D: .
CDR3: CASSVAIGGYNEQFF
DNA: TGTGCCAGCAGCGTAGCAATCGGGGGCTACAATGAGCAGTTCTTC

size: .
J: TRBJ2-7
V: TRBV12-3/TRBV12-4
D: TRBD2
CDR3: CASTTGGSYEQYF
DNA: TGTGCCAGCACCACGGGGGGTTCTTACGAGCAGTACTTC

size: .
J: TRBJ2-1
V: TRBV7-9
D: TRBD2
CDR3: CASSLSGSEIHEQFF
DNA: TGTGCCAGCAGCCTTAGCGGGAGTGAAATCCATGAGCAGTTCTTC

size: .
J: TRBJ2-7
V: TRBV29-1
D: TRBD2
CDR3: CSVERGGPYEQYF
DNA: TGCAGCGTTGAACGGGGGGGCCCCTACGAGCAGTACTTC

size: .
J: TRBJ1-3
V: TRBV4-2
D: TRBD1
CDR3: CASSPQGEYGNTIYF
DNA: TGTGCCAGCAGCCCTCAGGGGGAATACGGAAACACCATATATTTT

size: .
J: TRBJ2-5
V: TRBV28
D: TRBD1
CDR3: CASSSPGQQETQYF
DNA: TGTGCCAGCAGTTCACCGGGACAGCAAGAGACCCAGTACTTC